This T cell receptor beta chain was identified during a study of T-cell reconstitution after alpha-beta-depleted transplantation in children. This clonotype was observed at least ten times. This CDR3 spans 14 amino acids. The V segment lost 6 bases and the J segment 3 bases; nucleotides outside the gene matches: 7. TCRbeta library preparation incorporated unique molecular identifiers. MiXCR was run by TCRdb on the PCR reads, yielding one entry per CDR3 protein. The sample records 250,000 to 300,000 distinct CDR3 sequences, 9.5% to 10% being singletons. Sequencing used PBMCs from the stem cell graft donor, obtained from the stem cell graft. The V gene is TRBV12-3 or TRBV12-4, the J gene TRBJ2-7, with TRBD1 matching over 8 bases. The clonotype was recovered from a human donor who donated a stem cell graft to a child with SCID. The CDR3 DNA is TGTGCCAGCAGGTCGGGACAGGACCGCTACGAGCAGTACTTC. Translating it yields CASRSGQDRYEQYF.